The 25 T cell receptor beta chains listed next were all sequenced from one sample in a study of technical replicates of blood from a handful of donors. Measured with immunoSEQ multiplex PCR; TCRdb has only the in-frame clones, and not every one. The top ten clones hold over 0.2% of a sample with some 100,000 clones, just over 95% of them seen once. The specimen sequenced was T cells isolated from PBMCs. Receptors originate from a human donor in good health.

This chain connects TRBV10-3 to TRBJ1-2; D may be TRBD1 (6 bases). Germline V gene data show CDR1 as ENHRY and CDR2 as SYGVKD. Between the trimmed V and J ends, which lost 5 bases and 6 bases, there was a span of 13 bases. The CDR3 sequence is 13 residues long. CDR3 DNA: TGTGCCATCAGTTTTGAGGGGGAGAATGGCTACACCTTC. The encoded protein is CAISFEGENGYTF.

The genes are TRBV14 and TRBJ1-4; 7 bases align to TRBD1. CDR1 SGHDN and CDR2 FVKESK come from the germline V gene. Unmatched junction bases numbered 15, after V lost 0 bases and J lost 11 bases. The CDR3 length is 17 residues. CDR3 sequence reads: CASSQDRPQGILNKLFF. The CDR3 region has the DNA TGTGCCAGCAGCCAAGATCGACCACAGGGGATACTGAACAAACTGTTTTTT.

J is TRBJ1-3 and V is TRBV9; TRBD1 agrees at 7 bases. Per the germline V gene, CDR1 is SGDLS and CDR2 is YYNGEE. Germline trimming cut 5 bases from V and 2 bases from J; bases unmatched to any gene: 4. The length of the CDR3 is 14 residues. The CDR3 DNA reads as TGTGCCAGCAGGGCGGGGACAGCTGGAAACACCATATATTTT. It is translated as CASRAGTAGNTIYF.

The chain carries TRBV4-1 and TRBJ2-7; possibly TRBD2 for D (6 bases). This CDR3 has 17 residues. Trimming cost V 4 bases and J 4 bases, with 23 bases left between them. Per germline, CDR1 MGHRA and CDR2 YSYEKL. The CDR3 sequence: CASSLEPPGLNYYEQYF. The DNA for the CDR3 is TGCGCCAGCAGCCTTGAACCCCCGGGACTTAACTATTACGAGCAGTACTTC.

This chain joins TRBV27 and TRBJ1-2, with TRBD1 as a possible D gene (6 bases). The V end lost 4 bases, the J end lost 0 bases, and 12 bases lay between the germline ends. CDR1 and CDR2 (germline): MNHEY, SMNVEV (reference sequence). The CDR3 is 15 amino acids. CDR3: CASSSIKGANYGYTF. The CDR3 DNA reads as TGTGCCAGCAGTTCCATAAAGGGGGCTAACTATGGCTACACCTTC.

DNA for the CDR3: TGTGCCACCAGCAGAGCCCCTCTCGTAGCGCGGGAGACCCAGTACTTC. Translated, it gives CATSRAPLVARETQYF. The chain links TRBV15 to TRBJ2-5; TRBD2 is a possible D gene (5 bases). This CDR3 contains 16 residues. V lost 1 base and J 5 bases, leaving 17 bases between the germline ends. Germline V gene sequence: CDR1 LNHNV, CDR2 YYDKDF (reference sequence).

The chain uses TRBV19 and TRBJ2-1, with D unclear. Between the trimmed V and J ends, which lost 2 bases and 5 bases, there was a span of 7 bases. CDR1 is LNHDA and CDR2 is SQIVND in the germline V gene (reference sequence). This CDR3 spans 13 amino acids. CDR3 region: CASSIIEDNEQFF. CDR3 nucleotides: TGTGCCAGTAGTATAATCGAGGACAATGAGCAGTTCTTC.

The chain combines TRBV2 with TRBJ1-5; D might be TRBD1 (5 bases). Germline V gene lookup returns CDR1 SNHLY and CDR2 FYNNEI. Trimming pared 2 bases from V and 6 bases from J, leaving 17 bases between. The CDR3 runs to 16 residues. The CDR3 protein is CASSERIQGLGQPQHF. CDR3 coding DNA: TGTGCCAGCAGTGAAAGGATTCAGGGTTTGGGTCAGCCCCAGCATTTT.

The chain carries TRBV28 and TRBJ1-2; D ambiguous. The CDR3 loop spans 12 amino acids. The germline CDR1 and CDR2 sequences are MDHEN and SYDVKM. The V and J ends lost 5 bases and 4 bases respectively, with 8 bases between them. The CDR3 bases are TGTGCCAGCAGTCCCGACATCTATGGCTACACCTTC. Residues: CASSPDIYGYTF.

The rearrangement links TRBV5-1 to TRBJ2-3; 12 nucleotides line up with TRBD2. Germline loops: CDR1 SGHRS, CDR2 YFSETQ. The trim removed 4 bases at V and 6 bases at J, leaving 12 bases unmatched. The CDR3 runs to 17 residues. The chain's CDR3 is CASSPRGLTSGGDTQYF. The CDR3 DNA reads as TGCGCCAGCAGCCCCCGGGGCCTGACTAGCGGGGGTGATACGCAGTATTTT.

V is TRBV7-9 and J is TRBJ2-3, with 9 bases aligning to TRBD1. The V segment lost 1 base and the J segment 0 bases; nucleotides outside the gene matches: 2. In germline, CDR1 is SEHNR, CDR2 FQNEAQ (reference sequence). The CDR3 has 16 residues. The CDR3 nucleotides are TGTGCCAGCAGCTTAGGGGGGACAGGGAGCACAGATACGCAGTATTTT. Residues: CASSLGGTGSTDTQYF.

The CDR3 reads CASSFAGGPHEQFF. DNA for the CDR3: TGTGCCAGCAGTTTTGCGGGAGGGCCTCATGAGCAGTTCTTC. The chain employs TRBV6-6 and TRBJ2-1, with TRBD2 matching over 9 bases. V was pared by 4 bases and J by 8 bases, with 6 bases of the junction left unmatched. Per the germline V gene, CDR1 is MNHNY and CDR2 is SVGAGI (reference sequence). The CDR3 runs to 14 residues.

The genes are TRBV27 and TRBJ1-6, with D maybe TRBD1 (6 bases). Trimming shortened V by 4 bases and J by 9 bases, and 22 bases separated the two germline ends. Looked up from germline, CDR1 is MNHEY and CDR2 is SMNVEV (reference sequence). The CDR3 consists of 17 residues. CDR3 protein: CASSSFVSGAASSPLHF. CDR3 DNA sequence: TGTGCCAGCAGTTCATTCGTATCAGGGGCGGCAAGTTCACCCCTCCACTTT.

The chain is built from TRBV28 and TRBJ2-7; 9 bases agree with TRBD1. Looked up from germline, CDR1 is MDHEN and CDR2 is SYDVKM. The CDR3 runs to 15 residues. The junction had 12 bases not matched to a gene; V was cut back by 6 bases and J by 6 bases. The chain's CDR3 is CASRPPPYRGREQYF. The CDR3 bases are TGTGCCAGCAGGCCCCCCCCCTACAGGGGGCGCGAGCAGTACTTC.

The rearrangement uses TRBV11-3 and TRBJ2-7; 16 bases agree with TRBD2. Trimming removed 6 bases from V and 3 bases from J; junction bases left unmatched: 8. The germline CDR1 and CDR2 sequences are SGHNT and YENEEA. This CDR3 region has 17 residues. The CDR3 loop reads CASSKGGLAGGNYEQYF. CDR3 coding DNA: TGTGCCAGCAGTAAGGGGGGACTAGCGGGAGGGAACTACGAGCAGTACTTC.

The J gene is TRBJ2-3, the V gene TRBV5-4, with 9 bases aligning to TRBD1. CDR1 SGHNT and CDR2 YYREEE come from the germline V gene (reference sequence). The trim removed 4 bases at V and 3 bases at J, leaving 3 bases unmatched. There are 14 residues in the CDR3. DNA of the CDR3: TGTGCCAGCAGCCTGGACAGGGGAACAGATACGCAGTATTTT. It codes for CASSLDRGTDTQYF.

The chain joins TRBV12-5 to TRBJ2-1, with unresolved D. CDR1 is LGHNT, CDR2 FRNRAP, per germline. Trimming took off 5 bases at V and 5 bases at J, with 7 bases between the two ends. The CDR3 is made up of 12 amino acids. CDR3 in amino acids: CASGLTNNEQFF. CDR3 DNA: TGTGCTAGTGGTCTCACTAACAATGAGCAGTTCTTC.

The chain couples TRBV11-2 to TRBJ2-3; 9 nucleotides line up with TRBD1. There are 15 residues in the CDR3. The ends lost 1 base at V and 2 bases at J; junction bases unmatched: 1. CDR1 and CDR2 (germline): SGHAT, FQNNGV. The CDR3 loop reads CASSLGTGATDTQYF. The CDR3 region has the DNA TGTGCCAGCAGCTTAGGGACAGGGGCCACAGATACGCAGTATTTT.

V usage is TRBV18 and J usage is TRBJ1-4, with 7 bases aligning to TRBD1. This CDR3 has 17 amino acids. The V segment lost 0 bases and the J segment 7 bases; nucleotides outside the gene matches: 11. From germline, CDR1 is KGHSH and CDR2 LQKENI. The CDR3 loop reads CASSPPITQGRREKLFF. Here the CDR3 DNA reads TGTGCCAGCTCACCACCCATAACACAGGGGAGACGTGAAAAACTGTTTTTT.

This chain uses TRBV5-4 with TRBJ1-1; D is ambiguous. The germline V gene has CDR1 SGHNT and CDR2 YYREEE (reference sequence). The CDR3 has 15 amino acids. Trimming took off 3 bases at V and 1 base at J, with 13 bases between the two ends. CDR3 in DNA: TGTGCCAGCAGCTGGAAGAGCCGAGGGAACACTGAAGCTTTCTTT. Its translation: CASSWKSRGNTEAFF.

The chain employs TRBV9 and TRBJ2-1, with a weak D call TRBD1 (5 bases). Per germline, CDR1 SGDLS and CDR2 YYNGEE. V lost 7 bases, J lost 7 bases, and 24 bases lay in between. This CDR3 is 16 amino acids long. As DNA, the CDR3 is TGTGCCAGCGGCCGCTCCCCCGCAGGGTTGCGGAATGAGCAGTTCTTC. Translating it yields CASGRSPAGLRNEQFF. Full variable domain (remainder filled in from reference TRBV9 and TRBJ2-1): DSGVTQTPKHLITATGQRVTLRCSPRSGDLSVYWYQQSLDQGLQFLIQYYNGEERAKGNILERFSAQQFPDLHSELNLSSLELGDSALYFCASGRSPAGLRNEQFFGPGTRLTVL.

The chain combines TRBV10-3 with TRBJ1-1; unclear D gene. In germline, CDR1 is ENHRY, CDR2 SYGVKD. The CDR3 extends over 12 amino acids. The ends were cut back, 8 bases at V and 7 bases at J, with 14 bases in the middle. The CDR3 reads CAIGQVKFEAFF. CDR3 nucleotides: TGTGCCATCGGTCAGGTAAAATTTGAAGCTTTCTTT.

The rearrangement links TRBV7-7 to TRBJ2-7; D perhaps matches TRBD2 (5 bases). The CDR3 runs to 13 residues. The ends were cut back, 4 bases at V and 2 bases at J, with 9 bases in the middle. From germline, CDR1 is SSHAT and CDR2 FNYEAQ (reference sequence). The CDR3 loop is CASSSGVAYEQYF. The CDR3, as DNA: TGTGCCAGCAGCTCCGGGGTAGCCTACGAGCAGTACTTC.

The chain carries TRBV28 and TRBJ2-1; possible D gene TRBD2, 6 bases. Germline CDR1 reads MDHEN; CDR2 reads SYDVKM. There are 16 residues in the CDR3. Trimming cost V 5 bases and J 0 bases, with 14 bases left between them. The CDR3 reads CASSPMRDLSYNEQFF. The CDR3 coding sequence is TGTGCCAGCAGTCCGATGCGGGACCTCTCCTACAATGAGCAGTTCTTC. Full variable domain (outside the CDR3, taken from reference TRBV28 and TRBJ2-1): DVKVTQSSRYLVKRTGEKVFLECVQDMDHENMFWYRQDPGLGLRLIYFSYDVKMKEKGDIPEGYSVSREKKERFSLILESASTNQTSMYLCASSPMRDLSYNEQFFGPGTRLTVL.

The rearrangement links TRBV5-1 to TRBJ2-5; TRBD2 matches 12 bases. The CDR3 spans 16 residues. Germline CDR1 reads SGHRS; CDR2 reads YFSETQ. The V gene end was trimmed by 4 bases and the J gene end by 5 bases; junction bases not matched to a gene: 9. CDR3 nucleotide sequence: TGCGCCAGCAGCCCGGAAACTAGCGGGGGGCGGGAGACCCAGTACTTC. It translates to CASSPETSGGRETQYF.